This section outlines one T cell receptor (beta chain) sequence together with its context. The data belong to a study of blood T cell repertoires in COVID-19. The wider study: Collection of acute and convalescent COVID-19 samples took place in the United States, Italy and Spain.

The CDR3 is 15 amino acids. Germline values: CDR1 ENHRY, CDR2 SYGVKD. The V and J ends lost 7 bases and 0 bases, in that order; junction bases with no gene match: 4. Original analysis: Amplification with reference gene primers provided the estimates of nucleated cell counts. Repertoires were generated with immunoSEQ multiplex PCR, while TCRdb's copy carries only in-frame clones and drops some. V, J and clone size were drawn from that table, and D and trimming were deduced from the DNA. The profile shows about 300,000 clones, roughly 86% of them singletons. The sequenced sample consisted of peripheral blood. The chain has TRBV10-3 and TRBJ1-3, with 9 bases matching TRBD1. The clonotype comes from a man between 70 and 80 years old with acute or convalescent COVID-19. CDR3 region: CAIKRDRDSGNTIYF. DNA for the CDR3: TGTGCCATCAAACGGGACAGGGACTCTGGAAACACCATATATTTT.